These 3 T cell receptor beta chains were sequenced from one sample in a study of CD4 T cells in relation to SARS-CoV-2 and coronaviruses. Profiling relied on immunoSEQ multiplex PCR, and the TCRdb table lists in-frame clones only, not all of them. The sample records 20,000 or so clones, roughly four fifths being singletons. Before the COVID-19 pandemic, during about 2011-2019, CD4+ T cells were taken from unexposed donors. CD4+ T cells were isolated from the cells after more than 8 days of culture. These TCRs' antigens remain unknown. Sequencing was carried out using CD4+ T cells from PBMCs, cultured in vitro. Receptors originate from a human donor in good health.

This chain connects TRBV4-2 to TRBJ2-3, with D uncertain. The germline gives CDR1 LGHNA, CDR2 YNFKEQ. There are 13 residues in the CDR3. The V end lost 0 bases, the J end lost 4 bases, and 5 bases lay between the germline ends. CDR3 nucleotide sequence: TGTGCCAGCAGCCAAGACGTGGCAGATACGCAGTATTTT. This translates into CASSQDVADTQYF.

The chain links TRBV6-2 or TRBV6-3 to TRBJ2-1, with D perhaps assigned TRBD1 or TRBD2 (5 bases each). Trimming removed 0 bases at V and 2 bases at J, with 14 bases between. Looked up from germline, CDR1 is MNHEY and CDR2 is SVGEGT. This CDR3 comprises 17 residues. The CDR3 protein is CASSYSGALGTYNEQFF. The CDR3 region has the DNA TGTGCCAGCAGTTACTCCGGGGCCCTGGGCACCTACAATGAGCAGTTCTTC.

This clone was detected once. The chain uses TRBV18 and TRBJ2-2; 7 nucleotides agree with TRBD1. The V and J ends lost 2 bases and 4 bases, in that order; junction bases with no gene match: 4. Germline V gives CDR1 KGHSH, CDR2 LQKENI. This CDR3 has 15 amino acids. In DNA, the CDR3 is TGTGCCAGCTCACCAAGGGACAGAGCCACCGGGGAGCTGTTTTTT. Protein: CASSPRDRATGELFF.